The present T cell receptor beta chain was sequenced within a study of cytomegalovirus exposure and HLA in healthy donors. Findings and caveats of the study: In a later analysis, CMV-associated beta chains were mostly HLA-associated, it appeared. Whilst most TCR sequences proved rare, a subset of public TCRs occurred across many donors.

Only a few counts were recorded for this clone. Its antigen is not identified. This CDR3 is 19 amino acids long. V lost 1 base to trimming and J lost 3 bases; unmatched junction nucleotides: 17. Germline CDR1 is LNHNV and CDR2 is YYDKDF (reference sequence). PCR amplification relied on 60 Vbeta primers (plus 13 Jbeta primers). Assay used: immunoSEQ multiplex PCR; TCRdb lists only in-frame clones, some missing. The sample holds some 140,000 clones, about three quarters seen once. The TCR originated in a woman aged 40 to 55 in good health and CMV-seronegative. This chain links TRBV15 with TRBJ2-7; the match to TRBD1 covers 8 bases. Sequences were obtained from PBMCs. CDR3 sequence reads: CATSRVPDRAIKIFYEQYF. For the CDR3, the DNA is TGTGCCACCAGCAGAGTCCCGGACAGGGCGATCAAAATATTCTACGAGCAGTACTTC. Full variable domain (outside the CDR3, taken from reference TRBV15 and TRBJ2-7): DAMVIQNPRYQVTQFGKPVTLSCSQTLNHNVMYWYQQKSSQAPKLLFHYYDKDFNNEADTPDNFQSRRPNTSFCFLDIRSPGLGDTAMYLCATSRVPDRAIKIFYEQYFGPGTRLTVT.